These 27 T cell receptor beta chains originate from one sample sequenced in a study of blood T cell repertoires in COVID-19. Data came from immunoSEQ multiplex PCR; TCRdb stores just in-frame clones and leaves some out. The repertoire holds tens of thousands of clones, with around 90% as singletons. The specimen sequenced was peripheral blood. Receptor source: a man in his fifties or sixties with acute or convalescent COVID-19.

The CDR3 is CASSWVGLTGSYGYTF. The CDR3, as DNA: TGCGCCAGCAGCTGGGTCGGCTTGACAGGGTCCTATGGCTACACCTTC. The chain is built from TRBV4-1 and TRBJ1-2; 7 positions agree with TRBD1. This CDR3 spans 16 amino acids. CDR1 is MGHRA, CDR2 YSYEKL, per germline. J gave up 4 bases and V 5 bases, and 13 bases lay outside the gene matches.

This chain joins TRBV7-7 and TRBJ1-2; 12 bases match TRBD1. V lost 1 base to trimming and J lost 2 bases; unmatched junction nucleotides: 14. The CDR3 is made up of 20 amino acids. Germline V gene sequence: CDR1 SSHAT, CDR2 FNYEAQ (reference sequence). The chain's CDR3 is CASSLVNWDRGRRTNYGYTF. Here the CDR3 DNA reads TGTGCCAGCAGCTTAGTGAACTGGGACAGGGGGCGGCGGACGAACTATGGCTACACCTTC.

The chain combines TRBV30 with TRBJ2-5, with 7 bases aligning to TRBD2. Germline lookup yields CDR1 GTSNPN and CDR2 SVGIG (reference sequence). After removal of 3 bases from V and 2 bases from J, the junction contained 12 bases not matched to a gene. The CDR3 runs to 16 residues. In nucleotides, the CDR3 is TGTGCCTGGAGCGGCCTGCGGGCGGGAGTACAAGAGACCCAGTACTTC. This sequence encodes CAWSGLRAGVQETQYF.

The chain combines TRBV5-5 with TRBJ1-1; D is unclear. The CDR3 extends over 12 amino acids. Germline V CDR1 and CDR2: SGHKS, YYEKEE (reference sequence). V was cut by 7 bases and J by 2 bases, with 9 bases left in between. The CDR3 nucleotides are TGTGCCAGCCAACATGAAAACACTGAAGCTTTCTTT. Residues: CASQHENTEAFF.

This CDR3 is CASSPGTSGGSRSEQYF. Here the CDR3 DNA reads TGCGCCAGCAGCCCCGGGACTAGCGGGGGGTCAAGGAGCGAGCAGTACTTC. The gene calls are TRBV5-1 and TRBJ2-7, with 15 nucleotides matching TRBD2. CDR3 length: 17 amino acids. Germline-derived CDR1 and CDR2 are SGHRS and YFSETQ. V lost 4 bases to trimming and J lost 6 bases; unmatched junction nucleotides: 11.

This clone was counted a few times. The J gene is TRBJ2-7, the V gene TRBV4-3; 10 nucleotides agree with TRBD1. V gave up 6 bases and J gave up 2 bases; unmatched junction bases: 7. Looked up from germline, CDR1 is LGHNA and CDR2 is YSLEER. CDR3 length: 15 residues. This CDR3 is CASSRGTGEPYEQYF. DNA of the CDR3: TGCGCCAGCAGTCGGGGGACAGGGGAGCCCTACGAGCAGTACTTC.

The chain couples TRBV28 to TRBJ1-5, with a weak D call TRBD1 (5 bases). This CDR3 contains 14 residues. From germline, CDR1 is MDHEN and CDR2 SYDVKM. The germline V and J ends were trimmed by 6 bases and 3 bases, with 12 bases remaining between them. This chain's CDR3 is CASRGGHINQPQHF. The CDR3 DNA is TGTGCCAGCAGGGGCGGACATATCAATCAGCCCCAGCATTTT.

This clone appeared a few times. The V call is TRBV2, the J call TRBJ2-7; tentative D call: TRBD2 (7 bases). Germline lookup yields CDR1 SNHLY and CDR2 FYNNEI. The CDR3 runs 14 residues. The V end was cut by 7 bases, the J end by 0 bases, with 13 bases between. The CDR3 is CASIGGALSYEQYF. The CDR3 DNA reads TGTGCCAGCATTGGGGGGGCCCTCTCCTACGAGCAGTACTTC.

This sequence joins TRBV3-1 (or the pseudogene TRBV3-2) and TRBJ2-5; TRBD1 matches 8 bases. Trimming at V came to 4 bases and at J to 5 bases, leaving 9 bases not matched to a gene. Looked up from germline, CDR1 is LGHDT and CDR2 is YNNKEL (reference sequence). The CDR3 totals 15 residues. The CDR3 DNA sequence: TGTGCCAGCAGCCCCAATCCAGGGGGCAAGGAGACCCAGTACTTC. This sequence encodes CASSPNPGGKETQYF.

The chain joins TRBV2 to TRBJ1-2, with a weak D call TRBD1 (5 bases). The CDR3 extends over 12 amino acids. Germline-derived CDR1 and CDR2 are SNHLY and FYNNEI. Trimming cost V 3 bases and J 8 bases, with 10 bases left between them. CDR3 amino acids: CASSDLGRGYTF. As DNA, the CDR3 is TGTGCCAGCAGTGATTTGGGGCGAGGCTACACCTTC.

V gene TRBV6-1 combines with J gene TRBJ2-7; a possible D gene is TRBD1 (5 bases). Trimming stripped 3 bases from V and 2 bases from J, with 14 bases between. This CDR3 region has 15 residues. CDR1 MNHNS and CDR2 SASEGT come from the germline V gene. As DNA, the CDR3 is TGTGCCAGCAGTGATTTCCGACAGTTACCCTACGAGCAGTACTTC. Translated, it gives CASSDFRQLPYEQYF.

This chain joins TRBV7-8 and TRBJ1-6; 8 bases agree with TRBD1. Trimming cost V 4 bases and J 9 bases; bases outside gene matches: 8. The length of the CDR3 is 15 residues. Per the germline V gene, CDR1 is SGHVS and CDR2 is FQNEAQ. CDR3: CASSSSDRGGSPLHF. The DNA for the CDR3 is TGTGCCAGCAGCTCCTCTGACAGGGGAGGTTCACCCCTCCACTTT.

DNA of the CDR3: TGTGCCAGCAGTCAAAGGACGGGAAACTATGGCTACACCTTC. This codes for CASSQRTGNYGYTF. This chain joins TRBV6-5 and TRBJ1-2, with D unclear. Trimming took off 5 bases at V and 2 bases at J, with 12 bases between the two ends. The V gene's germline CDR1 is MNHEY and CDR2 SVGAGI. This CDR3 has 14 amino acids.

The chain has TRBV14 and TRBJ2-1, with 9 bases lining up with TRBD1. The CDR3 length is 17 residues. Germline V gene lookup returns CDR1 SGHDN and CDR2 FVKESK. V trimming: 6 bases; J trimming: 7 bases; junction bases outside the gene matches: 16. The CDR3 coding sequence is TGTGCCAGCAGTCCAAGTATGAACAGGGGGCATGGTAATGAGCAGTTCTTC. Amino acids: CASSPSMNRGHGNEQFF.

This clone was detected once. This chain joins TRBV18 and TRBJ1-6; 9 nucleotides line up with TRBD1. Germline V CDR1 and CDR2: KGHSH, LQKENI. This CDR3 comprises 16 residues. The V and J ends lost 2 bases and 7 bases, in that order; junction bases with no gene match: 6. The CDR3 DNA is TGTGCCAGCTCACCAGAGGGACAGGGTCGAAATTCACCCCTCCACTTT. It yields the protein CASSPEGQGRNSPLHF.

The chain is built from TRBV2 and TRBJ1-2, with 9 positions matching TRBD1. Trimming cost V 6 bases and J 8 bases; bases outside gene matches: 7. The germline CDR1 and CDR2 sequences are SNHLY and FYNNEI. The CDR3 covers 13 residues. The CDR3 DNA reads TGTGCCAGCAGAAAACAGGGGGCCGAGGGCTACACCTTC. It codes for CASRKQGAEGYTF. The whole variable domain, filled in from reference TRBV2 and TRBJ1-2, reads EPEVTQTPSHQVTQMGQEVILRCVPISNHLYFYWYRQILGQKVEFLVSFYNNEISEKSEIFDDQFSVERPDGSNFTLKIRSTKLEDSAMYFCASRKQGAEGYTFGSGTRLTVV.

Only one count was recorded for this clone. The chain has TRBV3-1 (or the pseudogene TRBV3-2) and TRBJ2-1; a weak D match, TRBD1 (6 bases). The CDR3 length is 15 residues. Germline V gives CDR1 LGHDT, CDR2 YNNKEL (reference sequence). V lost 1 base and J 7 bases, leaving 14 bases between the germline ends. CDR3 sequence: CASSQGVITGNEQFF. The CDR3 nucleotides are TGTGCCAGCAGCCAAGGTGTCATAACAGGGAATGAGCAGTTCTTC.

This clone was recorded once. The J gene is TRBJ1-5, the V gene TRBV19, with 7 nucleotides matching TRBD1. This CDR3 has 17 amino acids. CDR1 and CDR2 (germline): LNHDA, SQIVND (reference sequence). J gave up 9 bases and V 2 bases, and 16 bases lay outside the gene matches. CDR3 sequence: CASSISGLEGGRRPQHF. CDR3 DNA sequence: TGTGCCAGTAGTATAAGCGGTTTAGAAGGGGGCCGGAGGCCCCAGCATTTT.

This chain's CDR3 is CASSPSWTGTAYEQYF. The CDR3 DNA reads TGTGCCAGCTCACCATCGTGGACAGGGACGGCTTACGAGCAGTACTTC. The rearrangement uses TRBV18 and TRBJ2-7, with 8 nucleotides matching TRBD1. The CDR3 runs to 16 residues. V shed 2 bases, J shed 4 bases, and the junction held 10 bases outside the gene matches. From germline, CDR1 is KGHSH and CDR2 LQKENI.

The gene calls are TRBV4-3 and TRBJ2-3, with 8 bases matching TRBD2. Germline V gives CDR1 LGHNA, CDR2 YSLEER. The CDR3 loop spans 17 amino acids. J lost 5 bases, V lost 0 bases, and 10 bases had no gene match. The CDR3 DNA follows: TGCGCCAGCAGCCAAGATGGAGTAGCGGGGCTAGAAGATACGCAGTATTTT. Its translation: CASSQDGVAGLEDTQYF.

The CDR3 DNA reads TGCGCCAGCAGCTTGGAAGCAGGGAACTATGGCTACACCTTC. As protein: CASSLEAGNYGYTF. The chain recombines TRBV5-1 with TRBJ1-2; D possibly corresponds to TRBD1 (5 bases). CDR1 and CDR2 from the germline V gene are SGHRS and YFSETQ. This CDR3 spans 14 amino acids. V was trimmed by 0 bases and J by 2 bases, leaving 8 bases between them. Based on the CDR3 plus reference TRBV5-1 and TRBJ1-2, the full variable domain is KAGVTQTPRYLIKTRGQQVTLSCSPISGHRSVSWYQQTPGQGLQFLFEYFSETQRNKGNFPGRFSGRQFSNSRSEMNVSTLELGDSALYLCASSLEAGNYGYTFGSGTRLTVV.

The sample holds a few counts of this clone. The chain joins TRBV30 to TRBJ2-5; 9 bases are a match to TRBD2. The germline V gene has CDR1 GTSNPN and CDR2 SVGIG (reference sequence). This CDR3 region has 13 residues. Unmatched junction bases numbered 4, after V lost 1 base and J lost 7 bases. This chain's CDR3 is CAWSGLAVGTQYF. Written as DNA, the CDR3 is TGTGCCTGGAGTGGACTAGCGGTGGGGACCCAGTACTTC.

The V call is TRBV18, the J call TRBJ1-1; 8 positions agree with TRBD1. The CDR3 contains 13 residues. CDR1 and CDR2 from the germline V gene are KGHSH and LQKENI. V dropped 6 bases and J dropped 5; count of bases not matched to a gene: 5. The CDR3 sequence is CASSPRTGTEAFF. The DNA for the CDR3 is TGTGCCAGCTCCCCTAGGACAGGGACTGAAGCTTTCTTT. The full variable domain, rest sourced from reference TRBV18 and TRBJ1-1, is NAGVMQNPRHLVRRRGQEARLRCSPMKGHSHVYWYRQLPEEGLKFMVYLQKENIIDESGMPKERFSAEFPKEGPSILRIQQVVRGDSAAYFCASSPRTGTEAFFGQGTRLTVV.

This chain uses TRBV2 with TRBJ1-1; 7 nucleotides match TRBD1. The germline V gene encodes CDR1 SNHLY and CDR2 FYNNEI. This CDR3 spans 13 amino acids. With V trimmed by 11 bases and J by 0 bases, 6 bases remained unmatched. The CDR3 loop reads CACGQEMNTEAFF. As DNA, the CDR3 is TGTGCCTGCGGACAGGAGATGAACACTGAAGCTTTCTTT. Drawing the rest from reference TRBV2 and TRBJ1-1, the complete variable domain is EPEVTQTPSHQVTQMGQEVILRCVPISNHLYFYWYRQILGQKVEFLVSFYNNEISEKSEIFDDQFSVERPDGSNFTLKIRSTKLEDSAMYFCACGQEMNTEAFFGQGTRLTVV.

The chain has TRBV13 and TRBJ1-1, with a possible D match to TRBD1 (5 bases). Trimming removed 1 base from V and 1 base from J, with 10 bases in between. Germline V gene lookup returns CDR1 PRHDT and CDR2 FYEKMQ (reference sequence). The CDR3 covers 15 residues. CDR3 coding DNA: TGTGCCAGCAGCTTAGTATGGCAGGGGAACACTGAAGCTTTCTTT. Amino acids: CASSLVWQGNTEAFF.

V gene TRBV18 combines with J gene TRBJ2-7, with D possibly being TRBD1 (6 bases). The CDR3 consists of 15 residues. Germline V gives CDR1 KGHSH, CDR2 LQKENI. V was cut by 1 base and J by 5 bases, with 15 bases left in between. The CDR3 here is CASSPLGATGDEQYF. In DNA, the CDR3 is TGTGCCAGCTCACCACTGGGGGCGACCGGGGACGAGCAGTACTTC.

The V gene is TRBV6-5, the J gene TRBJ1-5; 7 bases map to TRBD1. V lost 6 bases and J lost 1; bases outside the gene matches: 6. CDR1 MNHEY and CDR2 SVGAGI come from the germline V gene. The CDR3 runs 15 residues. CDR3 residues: CASRKTGPSNQPQHF. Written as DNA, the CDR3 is TGTGCCAGCAGAAAGACAGGGCCAAGCAATCAGCCCCAGCATTTT.